This T cell receptor beta chain was obtained from a study of cytomegalovirus exposure and HLA in healthy donors. Across the whole study: Findings of an earlier analysis included 90 million to 120 million unique TCR beta sequences from some 190 million T cells. Notes on the study in general: A link between a missense DCLRE1C variant and TCR beta V- and J-gene trimming emerged from a later analysis. It was only CMV serostatus that was available as immune exposure information.

In regard to this clone: Its antigen is as yet unknown.

The germline V and J ends were trimmed by 2 bases and 10 bases, with 12 bases remaining between them. Germline CDR1 reads SGHRS; CDR2 reads YFSETQ. There are 12 residues in the CDR3. Primers included in the PCR were 60 Vbeta and 13 Jbeta primers. Source study methods: About 10 million shared chains were among the about 80 million unique TCR beta chains that a later analysis counted. Produced via immunoSEQ multiplex PCR; TCRdb's table is partial and in-frame only. That table furnishes V, J and clone size, whereas the DNA furnished D and trimming. The table has just over 70,000 clones, around 69% seen once.

The rearrangement links TRBV5-1 to TRBJ1-2; D possibly corresponds to TRBD1 (5 bases). The sequencing input was PBMCs. The clonotype originates from a human donor in good health. CDR3 bases: TGCGCCAGCAGCTTAGGATCAGGGTTCTACACCTTC. Translated: CASSLGSGFYTF.